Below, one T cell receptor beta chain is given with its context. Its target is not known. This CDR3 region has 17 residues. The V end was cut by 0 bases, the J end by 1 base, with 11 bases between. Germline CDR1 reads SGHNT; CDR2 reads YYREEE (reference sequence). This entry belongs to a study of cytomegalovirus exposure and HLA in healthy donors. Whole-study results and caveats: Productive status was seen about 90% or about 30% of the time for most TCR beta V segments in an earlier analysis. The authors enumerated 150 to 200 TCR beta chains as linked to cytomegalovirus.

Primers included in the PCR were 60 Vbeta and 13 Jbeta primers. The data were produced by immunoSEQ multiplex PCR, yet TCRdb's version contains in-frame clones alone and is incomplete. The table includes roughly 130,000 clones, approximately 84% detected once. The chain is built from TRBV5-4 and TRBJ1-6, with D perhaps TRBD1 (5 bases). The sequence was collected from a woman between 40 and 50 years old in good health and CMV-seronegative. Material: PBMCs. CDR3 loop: CASSLVGTGSYNSPLHF. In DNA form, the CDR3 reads TGTGCCAGCAGCTTGGTTGGGACTGGGTCCTATAATTCACCCCTCCACTTT.